Detailed here is one T cell receptor (beta chain). What it binds is unknown. This entry belongs to a study of OX40 agonist ivuxolimab in advanced cancers. Study findings and constraints: The CD4+ and CD8+ T cells in the blood had expanded clonally by week 6 at 0.1 to 3.0 mg/kg. Among the nonresponders, some also had low normalized T-cell clonal expansion.

Autoimmune disease history or systemic immunosuppression led to patients being barred. From germline, CDR1 is SGHTA and CDR2 FQGNSA. V lost 5 bases, J lost 3 bases, and 14 bases lay in between. CDR3 length equals 15 residues. Assay used: immunoSEQ multiplex PCR; TCRdb lists only in-frame clones, some missing. The sample includes around 27,000 clones, around 80% of them seen just once. The material sequenced was CD4+ or CD8+ T cells sorted from blood, taken in a trial of the OX40 agonist ivuxolimab. This chain joins TRBV7-2 and TRBJ2-1; a weak D match, TRBD2 (6 bases). The source is an adult with an advanced solid tumor such as melanoma, head and neck, liver or kidney cancer. The CDR3, as DNA: TGTGCCAGCAGCGGGTTAGGAGGGGACTACAATGAGCAGTTCTTC. This gives the protein CASSGLGGDYNEQFF.